What follows are 32 T cell receptor beta chains derived from one specimen sequenced in a study of blood T cell repertoires in COVID-19. Measured with immunoSEQ multiplex PCR; TCRdb has only the in-frame clones, and not every one. The sample lists about 140,000 clones; around nine tenths were seen once. Sequenced material: peripheral blood. The source of these receptors is a human donor in a cohort sampled during active COVID-19.

V usage is TRBV5-1 and J usage is TRBJ2-1; 16 bases fit TRBD2. Germline V gene sequence: CDR1 SGHRS, CDR2 YFSETQ. Unmatched junction bases numbered 7, after V lost 1 base and J lost 6 bases. The CDR3 has 18 residues. As DNA, the CDR3 is TGCGCCAGCAGCTTGTACTCCGGGACTAGCGGGGGGGCCAATGAGCAGTTCTTC. This codes for CASSLYSGTSGGANEQFF.

This clone was seen just once. The chain couples TRBV3-1 (or the pseudogene TRBV3-2) to TRBJ2-6, with a possible D match to TRBD1 (5 bases). The germline CDR1 and CDR2 sequences are LGHDT and YNNKEL (reference sequence). This CDR3 has 15 amino acids. The ends were cut back, 3 bases at V and 0 bases at J, with 6 bases in the middle. The CDR3 nucleotides are TGTGCCAGCAGCCAGGGGCGCTCTGGGGCCAACGTCCTGACTTTC. Encoded protein: CASSQGRSGANVLTF.

Notes on this clone: The germline gene is not matched at one end of the junction; a read error may be the cause. The rearrangement joins TRBV7-7 to TRBJ2-3; 8 nucleotides line up with TRBD2. The V gene's germline CDR1 is SSHAT and CDR2 FNYEAQ (reference sequence). The CDR3 has 16 residues. The CDR3 sequence is CASSLGAGASGGTQYF. The DNA of the CDR3 is TGTGCTAGCAGCTTAGGAGCGGGGGCGAGCGGAGGTACGCAGTATTTT.

The gene calls are TRBV2 and TRBJ2-1; D is undetermined. The V and J ends lost 1 base and 5 bases respectively, with 9 bases between them. Germline CDR1 is SNHLY and CDR2 is FYNNEI. CDR3 length equals 14 residues. The CDR3 spells CASSEVIADNEQFF. As DNA, the CDR3 is TGTGCCAGCAGTGAAGTTATCGCGGACAATGAGCAGTTCTTC.

The CDR3 is CASSQDLVAGQVVLTEAFF. DNA for the CDR3: TGCGCCAGCAGCCAAGATCTCGTTGCGGGACAGGTTGTTTTGACTGAAGCTTTCTTT. The rearrangement uses TRBV4-3 and TRBJ1-1, with 8 bases that match TRBD1. Germline assignment: CDR1 LGHNA and CDR2 YSLEER. The CDR3 has 19 residues. V trimming: 0 bases; J trimming: 5 bases; junction bases outside the gene matches: 17.

This clone was detected once. The rearrangement uses TRBV15 and TRBJ2-3; a possible D gene is TRBD2 (5 bases). V was clipped by 6 bases and J by 2 bases, with 12 bases between them. CDR1 is LNHNV and CDR2 is YYDKDF in the germline V gene (reference sequence). This CDR3 comprises 14 residues. The CDR3 bases are TGTGCCACCAGTGTAGCGTACCTCACAGATACGCAGTATTTT. Translation gives CATSVAYLTDTQYF.

This clone was observed many times. The rearrangement uses TRBV4-1 and TRBJ2-7; 8 nucleotides align to TRBD1. The CDR3 is 16 amino acids. Germline values: CDR1 MGHRA, CDR2 YSYEKL. V was pared by 4 bases and J by 3 bases, with 11 bases of the junction left unmatched. CDR3 coding DNA: TGCGCCAGCAGCCTACCCAAGACAGGGGAGGTCTACGAGCAGTACTTC. This sequence encodes CASSLPKTGEVYEQYF.

The chain has TRBV6-5 and TRBJ1-1, with D hard to call. Trimming took 3 bases from V and 11 from J, leaving 19 bases between them. CDR3 length: 14 amino acids. Germline assignment: CDR1 MNHEY and CDR2 SVGAGI. The CDR3 loop reads CASSYRRGRGEAFF. The CDR3 DNA follows: TGTGCCAGCAGTTATAGGAGAGGGCGAGGAGAGGCTTTCTTT.

The J gene is TRBJ2-3, the V gene TRBV7-2; 7 bases line up with TRBD2. This CDR3 contains 14 residues. With V trimmed by 1 base and J by 5 bases, 3 bases remained unmatched. Germline V gene sequence: CDR1 SGHTA, CDR2 FQGNSA. CDR3 loop: CASSLVGLRDTQYF. The CDR3 region has the DNA TGTGCCAGCAGCTTAGTGGGACTACGAGATACGCAGTATTTT. Variable domain in full (rest from reference TRBV7-2 and TRBJ2-3): GAGVSQSPSNKVTEKGKDVELRCDPISGHTALYWYRQSLGQGLEFLIYFQGNSAPDKSGLPSDRFSAERTGGSVSTLTIQRTQQEDSAVYLCASSLVGLRDTQYFGPGTRLTVL.

The rearrangement links TRBV12-5 to TRBJ2-2; TRBD1 agrees at 7 bases. The length of the CDR3 is 16 residues. With V trimmed by 3 bases and J by 5 bases, 9 bases remained unmatched. Germline lookup yields CDR1 LGHNT and CDR2 FRNRAP. The DNA for the CDR3 is TGTGCTAGTGGTTTCTCAGGGGGAGTACGAACCGGGGAGCTGTTTTTT. Translated, it gives CASGFSGGVRTGELFF.

V is TRBV27 and J is TRBJ2-1, with TRBD2 identical over 12 bases. Trimming at V came to 0 bases and at J to 7 bases, leaving 1 base not matched to a gene. The CDR3 is made up of 15 amino acids. Looked up from germline, CDR1 is MNHEY and CDR2 is SMNVEV (reference sequence). In DNA form, the CDR3 reads TGTGCCAGCAGTTTATCGCTAGCGGGGGGGAATGAGCAGTTCTTC. It is translated as CASSLSLAGGNEQFF.

The chain links TRBV21-1 to TRBJ2-6; the table's TRBD1 call for D was not verified on the DNA. TRBV21-1 is a documented pseudogene. The length of the CDR3 is 16 residues. The DNA for the CDR3 is TGTGCCAGCCCACCACGACAGGACTCTGGGGCCAACGTCCTGACTTTC. It encodes CASPPRQDSGANVLTF.

V and J are TRBV5-6 and TRBJ2-5; 7 bases are a match to TRBD1. This CDR3 spans 16 amino acids. Trimming removed 2 bases from V and 2 bases from J; junction bases left unmatched: 9. In germline, CDR1 is SGHDT, CDR2 YYEEEE. The CDR3 loop is CASSFFRGQQQETQYF. Here the CDR3 DNA reads TGTGCCAGCAGCTTTTTTAGGGGACAGCAGCAAGAGACCCAGTACTTC.

This clone was seen more than once but under ten times. The chain uses TRBV2 and TRBJ1-6; TRBD1 is a possible D gene (6 bases). Trimming removed 6 bases from V and 8 bases from J, with 11 bases in between. The CDR3 spans 13 residues. The germline gives CDR1 SNHLY, CDR2 FYNNEI. The CDR3 loop is CASRQGRDSPLHF. For the CDR3, the DNA is TGTGCCAGCAGACAGGGCAGGGATTCACCCCTCCACTTT.

This clone was observed a single time. The chain joins TRBV27 to TRBJ1-2, with 10 bases aligning to TRBD1. CDR3 length equals 18 residues. Unmatched junction bases numbered 16, after V lost 3 bases and J lost 6 bases. The V gene's germline CDR1 is MNHEY and CDR2 SMNVEV (reference sequence). DNA of the CDR3: TGTGCCAGCAGTTTTTTAGGGGTGACAGGGGGCGCACATAATGGCTACACCTTC. Protein: CASSFLGVTGGAHNGYTF.

The V gene is TRBV7-9, the J gene TRBJ1-2, with 9 bases matching TRBD1. The CDR3 is 19 residues long. Trimming took 5 bases from V and 4 from J; bases not matched to a gene: 20. Germline V lookup: CDR1 SEHNR, CDR2 FQNEAQ (reference sequence). The CDR3: CASSGYVDRGSYSAYGYTF. CDR3 coding DNA: TGTGCCAGCAGCGGCTACGTCGACAGGGGGTCTTACTCCGCCTATGGCTACACCTTC.

The chain couples TRBV21-1 to TRBJ1-5. TRBV21-1 is a recognized pseudogene. The CDR3 has 14 amino acids. The CDR3 here is CASSEDDSNQPQHF. For the CDR3, the DNA is TGTGCCAGCAGCGAGGATGATAGCAATCAGCCCCAGCATTTT.

The gene calls are TRBV27 and TRBJ2-7; no clear D. This CDR3 region has 14 residues. V lost 0 bases to trimming and J lost 2 bases, with 8 bases between them. Germline-derived CDR1 and CDR2 are MNHEY and SMNVEV (reference sequence). The CDR3, as DNA: TGTGCCAGCAGTTTATCGCCGCGTGCCTACGAGCAGTACTTC. It yields the protein CASSLSPRAYEQYF.

The CDR3 region has the DNA TGTGCCAGCAGTTTAGGACCGGGGGGGACCCAGTACTTC. Translating it yields CASSLGPGGTQYF. The chain uses TRBV12-3 or TRBV12-4 and TRBJ2-5, with TRBD2 matching 7 bases. Germline trimming cut 1 base from V and 7 bases from J; bases unmatched to any gene: 3. There are 13 residues in the CDR3.

This chain joins TRBV15 and TRBJ2-5; TRBD2 agrees at 7 bases. CDR1 is LNHNV, CDR2 YYDKDF, per germline (reference sequence). V lost 5 bases to trimming and J lost 4 bases; unmatched junction nucleotides: 13. The CDR3 is made up of 16 amino acids. The CDR3 loop reads CATSHEGGPSGETQYF. The DNA of the CDR3 is TGTGCCACCAGCCACGAGGGAGGGCCCTCTGGAGAGACCCAGTACTTC.

The V gene is TRBV6-1, the J gene TRBJ1-3, with D tentatively TRBD1 (6 bases). CDR3 length: 16 amino acids. The germline CDR1 and CDR2 sequences are MNHNS and SASEGT. Trimming removed 4 bases from V and 0 bases from J, with 13 bases in between. Here the CDR3 reads CASSVDRPDSGNTIYF. The CDR3 DNA reads TGTGCCAGCAGTGTCGACAGGCCCGACTCTGGAAACACCATATATTTT.

Comments on this clone: Additional DNA sequences in this sample encode the identical CDR3. The chain couples TRBV6-6 to TRBJ1-1, with D uncertain. V shed 2 bases and J shed 3 bases, with 7 bases lying between them. The CDR3 length is 13 residues. Germline-derived CDR1 and CDR2 are MNHNY and SVGAGI (reference sequence). DNA for the CDR3: TGTGCCAGCAGTTACACCCGGGACACTGAAGCTTTCTTT. It specifies CASSYTRDTEAFF.

This chain connects TRBV7-2 to TRBJ2-2; tentatively, D is TRBD2 (5 bases). From germline, CDR1 is SGHTA and CDR2 FQGNSA. The CDR3 spans 16 residues. V lost 5 bases, J lost 4 bases, and 17 bases lay in between. The CDR3 DNA reads TGTGCCAGCAGCCCGTCGGCGGGTCGCGGCACCGGGGAGCTGTTTTTT. This codes for CASSPSAGRGTGELFF.

The J gene is TRBJ2-2, the V gene TRBV6-5; no firm D call. This CDR3 region has 12 residues. V was trimmed by 7 bases and J by 4 bases, leaving 7 bases between them. The V gene's germline CDR1 is MNHEY and CDR2 SVGAGI. The CDR3 region is CASTRITGELFF. The CDR3 nucleotides are TGTGCCAGCACTAGAATCACCGGGGAGCTGTTTTTT.

The chain has TRBV11-2 and TRBJ1-1; TRBD1 agrees at 7 bases. The J segment lost 6 bases and the V segment lost 5 bases, leaving 9 bases of the junction unmatched. The length of the CDR3 is 14 residues. Germline CDR1 and CDR2: SGHAT and FQNNGV. CDR3 in DNA: TGTGCCAGCAGCCGGACAGGACTTTCGGCTGAAGCTTTCTTT. It encodes CASSRTGLSAEAFF.

In its sample, this clone was seen many times. The chain combines TRBV18 with TRBJ1-2, with D hard to call. The CDR3 contains 15 residues. V lost 6 bases to trimming and J lost 3 bases, with 17 bases between them. From germline, CDR1 is KGHSH and CDR2 LQKENI. CDR3 nucleotides: TGTGCCAGCTCCCCGCGTCCCGGGGATGACTATGGCTACACCTTC. It codes for CASSPRPGDDYGYTF.

This rearrangement joins TRBV30 to TRBJ1-2; D unclear. V lost 0 bases, J lost 3 bases, and 8 bases lay in between. The germline V gene has CDR1 GTSNPN and CDR2 SVGIG (reference sequence). The length of the CDR3 is 13 residues. The CDR3 sequence: CAWSVSDYYGYTF. CDR3 coding DNA: TGTGCCTGGAGTGTATCAGATTACTATGGCTACACCTTC.

The CDR3 region is CASSGGLGTDTQYF. CDR3 in DNA: TGTGCCAGCAGCGGGGGACTAGGAACAGATACGCAGTATTTT. The genes are TRBV5-6 and TRBJ2-3; TRBD2 agrees at 8 bases. The CDR3 runs 14 residues. The trim removed 4 bases at V and 3 bases at J, leaving 4 bases unmatched. The germline V gene has CDR1 SGHDT and CDR2 YYEEEE.

This chain connects TRBV2 to TRBJ1-4, with unresolved D. Deletions cut 6 bases from V and 8 bases from J, with 10 bases between. Germline CDR1 reads SNHLY; CDR2 reads FYNNEI. The CDR3 has 12 residues. In nucleotides, the CDR3 is TGTGCCAGCAGCAGTCGAAAGGAAAAACTGTTTTTT. Protein sequence: CASSSRKEKLFF.

This rearrangement joins TRBV21-1 to TRBJ2-7; the D call in the table, TRBD2, was not verified against the DNA. TRBV21-1 is shown as a pseudogene. There are 16 residues in the CDR3. This chain's CDR3 is CASSNGASGGLGEQYF. CDR3 DNA sequence: TGTGCCAGCAGCAACGGAGCGAGCGGGGGCCTCGGTGAGCAGTACTTC.

The CDR3 DNA follows: TGTGCCAGCAGCCCGGAAAAGGAGGGTGAGCAGTTCTTC. Amino acids: CASSPEKEGEQFF. The chain is built from TRBV4-2 and TRBJ2-1, with D perhaps TRBD2 (6 bases). Germline loops: CDR1 LGHNA, CDR2 YNFKEQ. Deletions cut 4 bases from V and 9 bases from J, with 13 bases between. This CDR3 has 13 residues.

The V gene is TRBV9, the J gene TRBJ1-1; TRBD1 is a possible D gene (5 bases). Trimming took off 2 bases at V and 3 bases at J, with 20 bases between the two ends. This CDR3 spans 17 amino acids. Per germline, CDR1 SGDLS and CDR2 YYNGEE. The CDR3 nucleotides are TGTGCCAGCAGCGTCCAGGACGGGGCGGGAAGGGACACTGAAGCTTTCTTT. Translating it yields CASSVQDGAGRDTEAFF.